These 18 T cell receptor beta chains came from one sample sequenced in a study of blood T cell repertoires in COVID-19. Generated by immunoSEQ multiplex PCR, the TCRdb table keeps only in-frame clones and is missing some. The data contain a few hundred thousand clones, 88% of them singletons. The material sequenced was peripheral blood. Receptors were obtained from a woman in her thirties with COVID-19, enrolled during active disease.

In its sample, this clone was seen once. The DNA for the CDR3 is TGCGCCAGCAGCTCTGCCGGGACAGCAATATATGGCTACACCTTC. This gives the protein CASSSAGTAIYGYTF. The genes are TRBV5-1 and TRBJ1-2, with 7 bases lining up with TRBD1. This CDR3 is 15 amino acids long. The junction had 10 bases not matched to a gene; V was cut back by 3 bases and J by 5 bases. Germline V gene sequence: CDR1 SGHRS, CDR2 YFSETQ.

V gene TRBV18 combines with J gene TRBJ2-3; 11 bases line up with TRBD1. V was pared by 6 bases and J by 6 bases, with 8 bases of the junction left unmatched. CDR3 size: 15 residues. Germline V gene data show CDR1 as KGHSH and CDR2 as LQKENI. In DNA, the CDR3 is TGTGCCAGCTCCCCCGGGACAGGGGGTGAGGATACGCAGTATTTT. Translated: CASSPGTGGEDTQYF. Based on the CDR3 plus reference TRBV18 and TRBJ2-3, the full variable domain is NAGVMQNPRHLVRRRGQEARLRCSPMKGHSHVYWYRQLPEEGLKFMVYLQKENIIDESGMPKERFSAEFPKEGPSILRIQQVVRGDSAAYFCASSPGTGGEDTQYFGPGTRLTVL.

V usage is TRBV28 and J usage is TRBJ1-1, with a weak D call TRBD1 (6 bases). Germline V lookup: CDR1 MDHEN, CDR2 SYDVKM. The CDR3 is made up of 13 amino acids. V was pared by 1 base and J by 3 bases, with 6 bases between. The CDR3, as DNA: TGTGCCAGCAGTTTATCAGGGGACACTGAAGCTTTCTTT. Translated: CASSLSGDTEAFF.

This chain uses TRBV7-2 with TRBJ2-5, with 9 bases matching TRBD2. This CDR3 has 15 amino acids. V lost 1 base, J lost 2 bases, and 2 bases stayed unmatched. From germline, CDR1 is SGHTA and CDR2 FQGNSA. CDR3 DNA sequence: TGTGCCAGCAGCTTAGTAGCGGGAGTACAAGAGACCCAGTACTTC. This gives the protein CASSLVAGVQETQYF. The entire variable domain, with the rest obtained from reference TRBV7-2 and TRBJ2-5, is as follows: GAGVSQSPSNKVTEKGKDVELRCDPISGHTALYWYRQSLGQGLEFLIYFQGNSAPDKSGLPSDRFSAERTGGSVSTLTIQRTQQEDSAVYLCASSLVAGVQETQYFGPGTRLLVL.

CDR3: CASSVAGQGETQYF. CDR3 DNA sequence: TGTGCCAGCAGCGTAGCCGGGCAGGGCGAGACCCAGTACTTC. The chain joins TRBV9 to TRBJ2-5; TRBD1 is a possible D gene (5 bases). CDR1 and CDR2 (germline): SGDLS, YYNGEE. CDR3 length: 14 amino acids. V lost 0 bases, J lost 5 bases, and 11 bases lay in between.

J is TRBJ2-7 and V is TRBV18; no reliable D call. Germline V gene sequence: CDR1 KGHSH, CDR2 LQKENI. This CDR3 has 13 amino acids. Trimming took off 3 bases at V and 1 base at J, with 7 bases between the two ends. CDR3 protein: CASSPLQSYEQYF. The DNA of the CDR3 is TGTGCCAGCTCACCGTTACAGTCCTACGAGCAGTACTTC. Drawing the rest from reference TRBV18 and TRBJ2-7, the complete variable domain is NAGVMQNPRHLVRRRGQEARLRCSPMKGHSHVYWYRQLPEEGLKFMVYLQKENIIDESGMPKERFSAEFPKEGPSILRIQQVVRGDSAAYFCASSPLQSYEQYFGPGTRLTVT.

The V and J genes are TRBV9 and TRBJ1-5; no clear D. This CDR3 spans 15 amino acids. CDR1 SGDLS and CDR2 YYNGEE come from the germline V gene. V was cut by 0 bases and J by 1 base, with 8 bases left in between. The CDR3 is CASSVDGGSNQPQHF. The DNA of the CDR3 is TGTGCCAGCAGCGTAGACGGCGGGAGCAATCAGCCCCAGCATTTT.

The chain recombines TRBV28 with TRBJ2-2; TRBD2 agrees at 7 bases. This CDR3 has 17 residues. Germline V gene data show CDR1 as MDHEN and CDR2 as SYDVKM. Trimming cost V 2 bases and J 5 bases; bases outside gene matches: 11. The CDR3 coding sequence is TGTGCCAGCAGTTTAATGTCGGGCGGGGGAAGGACCGGGGAGCTGTTTTTT. Protein: CASSLMSGGGRTGELFF.

This clone was seen a handful of times. The J gene is TRBJ2-1, the V gene TRBV14; D gene unclear. Per the germline V gene, CDR1 is SGHDN and CDR2 is FVKESK. Trimming left V 4 bases short and J 3 bases short, with 4 bases between. The CDR3 extends over 12 amino acids. CDR3: CASSPYYNEQFF. In nucleotides, the CDR3 is TGTGCCAGCAGCCCCTACTACAATGAGCAGTTCTTC.

This chain joins TRBV2 and TRBJ1-2; D possibly corresponds to TRBD1 (5 bases). With 2 bases removed from V and 8 bases from J, the gap between germline ends came to 15 bases. Germline CDR1 and CDR2: SNHLY and FYNNEI. The length of the CDR3 is 14 residues. The CDR3 protein is CASSEPTGPEGYTF. CDR3 DNA sequence: TGTGCCAGCAGTGAACCAACAGGTCCGGAGGGCTACACCTTC.

The chain is built from TRBV7-9 and TRBJ1-2; 12 nucleotides agree with TRBD1. Germline-derived CDR1 and CDR2 are SEHNR and FQNEAQ (reference sequence). The CDR3 contains 15 residues. Trimming took 5 bases from V and 6 from J; bases not matched to a gene: 7. CDR3 DNA: TGTGCCAGCAGCCCGGGACAGGGGGCTGTTGATGGCTACACCTTC. As protein: CASSPGQGAVDGYTF. The full variable domain, in which reference TRBV7-9 and TRBJ1-2 provide the parts outside the CDR3, is DTGVSQNPRHKITKRGQNVTFRCDPISEHNRLYWYRQTLGQGPEFLTYFQNEAQLEKSRLLSDRFSAERPKGSFSTLEIQRTEQGDSAMYLCASSPGQGAVDGYTFGSGTRLTVV.

This chain joins TRBV24-1 and TRBJ1-1; D unclear. There are 13 residues in the CDR3. With 4 bases removed from V and 1 base from J, the gap between germline ends came to 6 bases. CDR1 KGHDR and CDR2 SFDVKD come from the germline V gene. CDR3 nucleotides: TGTGCCACCAGTGACCGACAGAACACTGAAGCTTTCTTT. Translated, it gives CATSDRQNTEAFF.

V and J are TRBV5-6 and TRBJ2-1, with 11 nucleotides matching TRBD1. Unmatched junction bases numbered 5, after V lost 4 bases and J lost 5 bases. Germline V CDR1 and CDR2: SGHDT, YYEEEE. This CDR3 comprises 15 residues. Here the CDR3 reads CASSTGTGGNNEQFF. The CDR3 DNA sequence: TGTGCCAGCAGCACCGGGACAGGGGGAAACAATGAGCAGTTCTTC.

This CDR3 is CASRVAGGGSGDTQYF. The CDR3 coding sequence is TGTGCCAGCAGGGTAGCGGGAGGGGGGAGCGGCGATACGCAGTATTTT. The rearrangement joins TRBV2 to TRBJ2-3; 11 nucleotides line up with TRBD2. Germline V gene sequence: CDR1 SNHLY, CDR2 FYNNEI. V shed 6 bases, J shed 6 bases, and the junction held 11 bases outside the gene matches. The CDR3 totals 16 residues.

V gene TRBV7-2 combines with J gene TRBJ2-5, with TRBD2 identical over 7 bases. Germline trimming cut 2 bases from V and 2 bases from J; bases unmatched to any gene: 5. The germline CDR1 and CDR2 sequences are SGHTA and FQGNSA. The CDR3 is 15 residues long. The CDR3, as DNA: TGTGCCAGCAGCTTAAACGGCGGGGGACAAGAGACCCAGTACTTC. It is translated as CASSLNGGGQETQYF.

The chain combines TRBV29-1 with TRBJ2-1, with 8 bases that match TRBD2. CDR1 is SQVTM, CDR2 ANQGSEA, per germline. This CDR3 has 15 amino acids. V was clipped by 6 bases and J by 8 bases; unmatched bases: 15. The CDR3 nucleotides read TGCAGCGTCCAAGCGGGAGAGGTTGTTGGGTATGAGCAGTTCTTC. Translation: CSVQAGEVVGYEQFF.

CDR3 loop: CASSLGTGASSYNEQFF. The CDR3 DNA sequence: TGTGCCAGCAGCTTAGGGACAGGGGCAAGCTCCTACAATGAGCAGTTCTTC. The chain uses TRBV7-2 and TRBJ2-1; TRBD1 agrees at 9 bases. Germline V lookup: CDR1 SGHTA, CDR2 FQGNSA. With 1 base clipped from V and 0 bases from J, the junction kept 4 bases outside the gene matches. CDR3 length equals 17 residues.

The chain employs TRBV19 and TRBJ1-2; D remains unclear. The CDR3 contains 14 residues. Trimming shortened V by 7 bases and J by 5 bases, and 17 bases separated the two germline ends. From germline, CDR1 is LNHDA and CDR2 SQIVND (reference sequence). This CDR3 is CASTQTRTFYGYTF. Here the CDR3 DNA reads TGTGCCAGTACACAGACCCGAACCTTTTATGGCTACACCTTC. The variable domain in full, with the rest retrieved from reference TRBV19 and TRBJ1-2, is DGGITQSPKYLFRKEGQNVTLSCEQNLNHDAMYWYRQDPGQGLRLIYYSQIVNDFQKGDIAEGYSVSREKKESFPLTVTSAQKNPTAFYLCASTQTRTFYGYTFGSGTRLTVV.